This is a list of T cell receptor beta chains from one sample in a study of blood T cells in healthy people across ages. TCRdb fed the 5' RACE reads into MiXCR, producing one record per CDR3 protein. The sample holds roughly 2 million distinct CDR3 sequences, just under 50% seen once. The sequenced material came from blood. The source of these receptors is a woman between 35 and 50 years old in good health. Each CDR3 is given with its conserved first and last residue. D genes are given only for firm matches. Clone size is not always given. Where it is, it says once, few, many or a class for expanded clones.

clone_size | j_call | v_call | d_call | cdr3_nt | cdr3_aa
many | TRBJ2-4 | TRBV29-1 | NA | TGCAGCGTTGAACTGCAGGCGGGCAAAAACATTCAGTACTTC | CSVELQAGKNIQYF
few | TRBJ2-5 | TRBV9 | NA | TGTGCCAGCAGCGTAGGGTATGAGGAGACCCAGTACTTC | CASSVGYEETQYF
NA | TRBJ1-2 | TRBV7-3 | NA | TGTGCCAGCAGCTTAACGGACACCTCGGCGGGCTACACCTTC | CASSLTDTSAGYTF
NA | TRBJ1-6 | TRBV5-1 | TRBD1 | TGCGCCAGCAGCTTGGACAGGGGGCGAGGTAATTCACCCCTCCACTTT | CASSLDRGRGNSPLHF
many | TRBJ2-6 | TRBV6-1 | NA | TGTGCGGAGGGGTCAGGTAATCGTGGGGCCAACGTCCTGACTTTC | CAEGSGNRGANVLTF
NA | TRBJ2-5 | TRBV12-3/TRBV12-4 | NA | TGTGCCAGCAGCCCTCGGGGGCTCCTACCGGAGACCCAGTACTTC | CASSPRGLLPETQYF
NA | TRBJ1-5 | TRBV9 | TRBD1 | TGTGCCAGCAGCGTAGATGTAGGGGGCGGTCAGCCCCAGCATTTT | CASSVDVGGGQPQHF
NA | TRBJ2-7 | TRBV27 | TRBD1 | TGTGCCAGCAGTTTAATGGCGGTGACAGGGATCCCCGAGCAGTACTTC | CASSLMAVTGIPEQYF
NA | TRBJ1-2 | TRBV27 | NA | TGTGCCAGCAGTTTGACAGTTACCAATGGCTACACCTTC | CASSLTVTNGYTF
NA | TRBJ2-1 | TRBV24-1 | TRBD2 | TGTGCCACCAGTGGTTCCCAGACTAGCGGGGGGTACCAAGAGACCCAGTTCTTC | CATSGSQTSGGYQETQFF
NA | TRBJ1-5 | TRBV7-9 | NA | TGTGCCAGCAGCGCACACGGGGACGGCCACCAGCCCCGGCATTTT | CASSAHGDGHQPRHF
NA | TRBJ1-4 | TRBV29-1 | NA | TGCAGCGCCGGACCATCGATGGCAACTAATGAAAAACTGTTTTTT | CSAGPSMATNEKLFF
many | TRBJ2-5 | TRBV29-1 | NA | TGCAGCGCCCGAGAGGGGCAGCAAGAGACCCAGTACTTC | CSAREGQQETQYF
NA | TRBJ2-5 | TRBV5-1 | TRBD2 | TGCGCCAGCAGCTTTGTCTCCGCTAGCGGGGGCCCCGGGATCCAAGAGACCCAGTACTTC | CASSFVSASGGPGIQETQYF
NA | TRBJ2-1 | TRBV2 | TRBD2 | TGTGCCAGCAGTGAAGAAGCGGGGTACAATGAGCAGTTCTTC | CASSEEAGYNEQFF
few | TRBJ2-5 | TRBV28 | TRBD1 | TGTGCCAGCAGACCTACAGGGGCGGCTCAAGAGACCCAGTACTTC | CASRPTGAAQETQYF
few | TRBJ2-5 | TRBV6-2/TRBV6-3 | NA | TGTGCCAGCAGTTATGTTCGGGGAGAAGAGACCCAGTACTTC | CASSYVRGEETQYF
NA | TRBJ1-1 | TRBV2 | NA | TGTGCCAGCAGTGAAGCGCCGTGGGACGGAGCTTTCTTT | CASSEAPWDGAFF
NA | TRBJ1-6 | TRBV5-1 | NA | TGCGCCAGCAGCTGGGGAATCCGGGACGAAAATTCACCCCTCCACTTT | CASSWGIRDENSPLHF
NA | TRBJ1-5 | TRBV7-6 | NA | TGTGCCAGCAGCCTAGACAGCGCGAGTCAGCCCCAGCATTTT | CASSLDSASQPQHF
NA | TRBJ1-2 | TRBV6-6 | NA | TGTGCCAGCACCACTGGGCCGGACCTGGGTCGCTACACCTTC | CASTTGPDLGRYTF
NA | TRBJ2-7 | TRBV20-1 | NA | TGCAGTGCTCGACCCGGAACGTGGGTCTCTCCAACGCACGAGCAGTACTTC | CSARPGTWVSPTHEQYF
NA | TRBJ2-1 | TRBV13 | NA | TGTGCCAGCAGCCCAAGTGGGCGGGAGTTCTTC | CASSPSGREFF
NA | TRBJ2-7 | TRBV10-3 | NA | TGTGCCGTCAGGTCTGGACAGAGCTCCTACGAGCAGTACTTC | CAVRSGQSSYEQYF